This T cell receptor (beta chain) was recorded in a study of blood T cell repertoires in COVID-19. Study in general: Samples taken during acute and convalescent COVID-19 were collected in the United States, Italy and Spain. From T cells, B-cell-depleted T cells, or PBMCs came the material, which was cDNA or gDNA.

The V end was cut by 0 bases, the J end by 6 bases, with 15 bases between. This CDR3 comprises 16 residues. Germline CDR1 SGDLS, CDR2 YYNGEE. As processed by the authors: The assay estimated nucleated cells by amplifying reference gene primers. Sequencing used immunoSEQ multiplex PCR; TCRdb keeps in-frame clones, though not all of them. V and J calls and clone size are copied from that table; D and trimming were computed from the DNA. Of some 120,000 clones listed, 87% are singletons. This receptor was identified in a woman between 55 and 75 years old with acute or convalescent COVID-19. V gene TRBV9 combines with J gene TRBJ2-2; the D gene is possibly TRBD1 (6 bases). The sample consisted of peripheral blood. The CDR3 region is CASSVGNRDIAGELFF. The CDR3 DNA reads TGTGCCAGCAGCGTAGGGAACAGGGACATCGCCGGGGAGCTGTTTTTT.